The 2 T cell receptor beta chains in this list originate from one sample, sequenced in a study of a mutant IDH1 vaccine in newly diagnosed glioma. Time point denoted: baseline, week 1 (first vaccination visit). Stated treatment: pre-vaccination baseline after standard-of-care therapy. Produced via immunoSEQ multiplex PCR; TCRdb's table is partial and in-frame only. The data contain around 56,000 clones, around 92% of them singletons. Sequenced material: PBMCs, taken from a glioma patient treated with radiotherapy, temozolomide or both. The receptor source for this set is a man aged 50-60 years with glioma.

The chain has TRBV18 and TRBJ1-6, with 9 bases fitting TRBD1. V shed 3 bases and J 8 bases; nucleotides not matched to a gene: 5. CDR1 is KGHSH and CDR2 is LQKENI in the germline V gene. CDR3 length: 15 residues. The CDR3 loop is CASSPVGQGYSPLHF. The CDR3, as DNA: TGTGCCAGCTCACCGGTTGGACAGGGGTATTCACCCCTCCACTTT.

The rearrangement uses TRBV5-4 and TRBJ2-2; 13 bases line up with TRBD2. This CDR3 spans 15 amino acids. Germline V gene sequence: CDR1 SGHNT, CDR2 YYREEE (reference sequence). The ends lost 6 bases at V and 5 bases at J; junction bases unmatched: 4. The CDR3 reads CASNPGLAGTGELFF. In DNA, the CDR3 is TGTGCCAGCAATCCGGGACTAGCGGGAACCGGGGAGCTGTTTTTT.